This TCR beta chain was sequenced during a study of blood T cells in healthy people across ages. Whole-study findings and limits: Naive and antigen-experienced cells were not separated, limiting conclusive comparison. TCR beta diversity correlated strongly with naive T cell percentage. Calculation of diversity from one million T cells yielded estimates considered to be underestimates.

Through a sample-barcoded 5' primer and a J-beta primer mix, a second PCR was run for roughly 7 to 11 cycles. A single record per CDR3 protein comes from TCRdb applying MiXCR to the 5' RACE reads. The sample carries approximately 1,700,000 distinct CDR3 sequences, roughly 43% recorded once. PBMCs numbering at least 6 million were isolated per sample. This clonotype was picked up a small number of times. Its antigen is unknown. The CDR3 is 15 amino acids. Unmatched junction bases numbered 12, after V lost 4 bases and J lost 5 bases. Germline V gives CDR1 GTSNPN, CDR2 SVGIG (reference sequence). The chain carries TRBV30 and TRBJ2-7, with TRBD2 identical over 9 bases. The TCR was taken from a human donor in good health. The material sequenced was blood. The CDR3 region is CAWKRGASLSHEQYF. DNA of the CDR3: TGTGCCTGGAAGCGGGGGGCTAGTCTAAGCCACGAGCAGTACTTC.